This T cell receptor (beta chain) was recorded in a study of cytomegalovirus exposure and HLA in healthy donors. Overall study context: Earlier results showed approximately 110 million unique TCR beta sequences derived from some 180 million T cells. Findings and limits, study-wide: Later work showed greater clonal expansion in HLA-associated TCR beta chains than in equally common others. It was reported that TCR beta sequences correctly inferred the HLA-A and HLA-B alleles for most subjects. Differences between HLA loci emerged in a later analysis of TCR association rates, with DRB1 most and HLA-C fewest.

There are 15 residues in the CDR3. J gave up 7 bases and V 1 base, and 10 bases lay outside the gene matches. Germline CDR1 is SQVTM and CDR2 is ANQGSEA. Remarks on this clone: Its target is unknown.

The primer mix had 60 Vbeta and 13 Jbeta primers. Here immunoSEQ multiplex PCR was the method, and the copy in TCRdb shows in-frame clones only, minus some. The data contain under 140,000 clones, 80% of them singletons. The chain uses TRBV29-1 and TRBJ2-1, with TRBD2 identical over 7 bases. Sequenced: PBMCs. This sequence originates from a woman aged 60-70 years in good health and CMV-seropositive. The CDR3 DNA sequence: TGCAGCGTTGAAGGTACTAGATGGGGGGGAAATGAGCAGTTCTTC. Translating it yields CSVEGTRWGGNEQFF.